This T cell receptor beta chain was captured by sequencing in a study of T cell repertoires in cytomegalovirus infection. At the level of the study: Matching HLA type and CMV infection were both indicated by public TCR beta signatures.

The CDR3 length is 13 residues. CDR1 SGHVS and CDR2 FNYEAQ come from the germline V gene. V lost 5 bases to trimming and J lost 7 bases, with 12 bases between them. Study findings and constraints: CMV-specific HLA-C-restricted TCR beta clonotypes dominated the ex vivo response.

A single record per CDR3 protein comes from TCRdb applying MiXCR to the reads. This table has under 850,000 distinct CDR3 sequences, roughly 30% appearing once. With regard to this clonotype: Its target is unknown.

The sequencing used cultured PBMCs, collected from culture after CMV antigen stimulation. This sequence was found in a human donor in good health (CMV status not recorded). Some clones in this sample may be carry-over from other donors' samples. The chain joins TRBV7-6 to TRBJ2-1, with a tentative D call TRBD1 (5 bases). Here the CDR3 reads CASSANHRNEQFF. The DNA for the CDR3 is TGTGCCAGCAGCGCAAATCACAGGAATGAGCAGTTCTTC.